The clone carrying this T cell receptor beta chain was seen many times. These data belong to a study of T-cell reconstitution after alpha-beta-depleted transplantation in children. Using unique molecular identifiers, the investigators prepared the TCRbeta library. TCRdb reprocessed the PCR reads via MiXCR and lists one record per CDR3 protein. In the table there are a few hundred thousand distinct CDR3 sequences, 9% to 10% of which are singletons. The CDR3 loop spans 16 amino acids. Germline V gives CDR1 SEHNR, CDR2 FQNEAQ (reference sequence). V lost 4 bases, J lost 0 bases, and 15 bases lay in between.

The receptor was derived from a human donor who donated a stem cell graft to a child with SCID. Sequences were derived from PBMCs from the stem cell graft donor, sampled from the stem cell graft. The chain joins TRBV7-9 to TRBJ1-1; D call uncertain. The CDR3: CASSSPTKGVNTEAFF. DNA for the CDR3: TGTGCCAGCAGCTCCCCCACGAAGGGAGTGAACACTGAAGCTTTCTTT.